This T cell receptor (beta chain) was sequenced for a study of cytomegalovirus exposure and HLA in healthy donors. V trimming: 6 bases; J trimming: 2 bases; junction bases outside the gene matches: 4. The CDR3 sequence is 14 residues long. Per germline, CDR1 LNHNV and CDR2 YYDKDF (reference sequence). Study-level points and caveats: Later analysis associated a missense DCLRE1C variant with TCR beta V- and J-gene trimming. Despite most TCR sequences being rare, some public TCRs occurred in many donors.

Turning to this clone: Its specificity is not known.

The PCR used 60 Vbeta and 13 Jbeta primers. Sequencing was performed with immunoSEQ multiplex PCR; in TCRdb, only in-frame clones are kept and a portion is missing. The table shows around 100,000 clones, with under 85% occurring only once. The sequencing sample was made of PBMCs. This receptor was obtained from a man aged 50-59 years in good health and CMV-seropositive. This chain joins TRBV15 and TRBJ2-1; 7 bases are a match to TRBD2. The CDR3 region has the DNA TGTGCCACCAGGGCGGGGGATCCCTACAATGAGCAGTTCTTC. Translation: CATRAGDPYNEQFF.